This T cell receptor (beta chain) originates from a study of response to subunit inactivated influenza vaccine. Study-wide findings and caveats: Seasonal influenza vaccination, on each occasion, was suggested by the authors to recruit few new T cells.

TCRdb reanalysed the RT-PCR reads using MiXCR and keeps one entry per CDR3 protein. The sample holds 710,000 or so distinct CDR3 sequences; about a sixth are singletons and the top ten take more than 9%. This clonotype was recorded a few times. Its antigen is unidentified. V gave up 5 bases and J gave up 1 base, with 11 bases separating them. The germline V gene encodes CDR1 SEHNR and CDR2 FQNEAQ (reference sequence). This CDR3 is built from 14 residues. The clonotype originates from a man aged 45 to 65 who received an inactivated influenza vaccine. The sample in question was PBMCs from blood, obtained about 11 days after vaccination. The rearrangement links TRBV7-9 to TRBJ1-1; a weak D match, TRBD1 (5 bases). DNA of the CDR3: TGTGCCAGCAGCCCCCGGGACCCGAACACTGAAGCTTTCTTT. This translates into CASSPRDPNTEAFF.